This T cell receptor beta chain stems from a study of blood T cell repertoires in COVID-19. Looking at the study overall: The cDNA or gDNA used as material had been derived from T cells, B-cell-depleted T cells, or PBMCs.

V was pared by 6 bases and J by 4 bases, with 6 bases of the junction left unmatched. The CDR3 is 14 amino acids. Germline CDR1 and CDR2: LNHDA and SQIVND (reference sequence). Original analysis: Reference gene primer amplification gave estimated nucleated cell counts. Using immunoSEQ multiplex PCR, the repertoire was profiled, and TCRdb retains in-frame clones only, with some absent. V and J calls and clone size follow that table, whereas D and trimming were derived from the DNA. The profile shows fewer than 350,000 clones, approximately 91% of them singletons. This receptor was taken from a man between 60 and 75 years old who had recovered from COVID-19. The sample taken for sequencing was PBMCs or T cells enriched from blood (not recorded which). The chain joins TRBV19 to TRBJ2-5, with 9 bases that match TRBD1. The CDR3 sequence: CASSGNRGPETQYF. The CDR3 nucleotides read TGTGCCAGTAGCGGAAACAGGGGGCCAGAGACCCAGTACTTC.